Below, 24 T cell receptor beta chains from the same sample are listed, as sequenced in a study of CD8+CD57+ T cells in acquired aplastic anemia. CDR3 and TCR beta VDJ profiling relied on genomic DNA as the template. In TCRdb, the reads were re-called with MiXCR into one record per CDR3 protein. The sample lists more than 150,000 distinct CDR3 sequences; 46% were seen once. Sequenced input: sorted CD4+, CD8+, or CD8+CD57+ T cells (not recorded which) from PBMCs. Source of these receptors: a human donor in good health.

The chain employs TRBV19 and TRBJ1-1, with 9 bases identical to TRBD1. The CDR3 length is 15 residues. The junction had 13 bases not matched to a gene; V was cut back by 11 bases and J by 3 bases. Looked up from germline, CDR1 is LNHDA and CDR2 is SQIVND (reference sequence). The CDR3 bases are TGTGCCTCAGAACTCTCGGGACAGGGATACACTGAAGCTTTCTTT. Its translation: CASELSGQGYTEAFF.

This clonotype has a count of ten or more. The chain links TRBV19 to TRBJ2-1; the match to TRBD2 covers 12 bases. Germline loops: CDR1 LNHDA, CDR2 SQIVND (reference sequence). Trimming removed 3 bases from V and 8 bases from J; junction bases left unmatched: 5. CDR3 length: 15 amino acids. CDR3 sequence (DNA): TGTGCCAGTAGTATTACTAGCGGGAGGAGGGATGAGCAGTTCTTC. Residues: CASSITSGRRDEQFF.

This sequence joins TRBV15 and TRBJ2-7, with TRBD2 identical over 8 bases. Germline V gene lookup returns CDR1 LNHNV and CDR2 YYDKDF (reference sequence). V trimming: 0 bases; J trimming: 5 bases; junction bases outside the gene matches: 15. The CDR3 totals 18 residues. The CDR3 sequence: CATSRDPILIAGQDEQYF. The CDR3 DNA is TGTGCCACCAGCAGAGATCCCATCCTGATAGCGGGGCAGGACGAGCAGTACTTC.

Here the CDR3 DNA reads TGTGCCAGCACTGCCCACGGACTAGCGAATACCTACGAGCAGTACTTC. Its translation is CASTAHGLANTYEQYF. The chain couples TRBV12-3 or TRBV12-4 to TRBJ2-7; 9 nucleotides match TRBD2. The trim removed 7 bases at V and 2 bases at J, leaving 12 bases unmatched. This CDR3 spans 16 amino acids.

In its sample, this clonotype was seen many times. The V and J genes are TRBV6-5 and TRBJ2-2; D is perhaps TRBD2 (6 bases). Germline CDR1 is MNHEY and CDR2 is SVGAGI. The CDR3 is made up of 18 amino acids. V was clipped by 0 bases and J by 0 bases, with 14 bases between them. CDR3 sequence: CASSYSRPGGANTGELFF. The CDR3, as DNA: TGTGCCAGCAGTTACTCCAGGCCCGGGGGTGCGAACACCGGGGAGCTGTTTTTT.

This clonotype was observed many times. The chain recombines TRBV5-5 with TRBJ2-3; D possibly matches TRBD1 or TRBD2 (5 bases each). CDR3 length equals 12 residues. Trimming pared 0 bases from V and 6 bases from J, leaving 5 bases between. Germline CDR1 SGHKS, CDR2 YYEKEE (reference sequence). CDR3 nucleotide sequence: TGTGCCAGCAGCTTGGGGGACGATACGCAGTATTTT. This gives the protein CASSLGDDTQYF.

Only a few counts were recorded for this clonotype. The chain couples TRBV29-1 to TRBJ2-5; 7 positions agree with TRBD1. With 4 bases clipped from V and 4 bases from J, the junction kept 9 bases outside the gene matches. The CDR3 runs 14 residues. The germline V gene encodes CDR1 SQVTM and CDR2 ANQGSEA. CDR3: CSVGQTGTSETQYF. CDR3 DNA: TGCAGCGTTGGGCAGACAGGGACGTCAGAGACCCAGTACTTC.

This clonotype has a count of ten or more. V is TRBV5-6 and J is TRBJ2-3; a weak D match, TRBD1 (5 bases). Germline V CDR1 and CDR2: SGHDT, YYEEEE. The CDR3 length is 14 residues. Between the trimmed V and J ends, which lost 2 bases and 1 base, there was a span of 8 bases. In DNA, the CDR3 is TGTGCCAGCAGCTTTGAGACAGGCACAGATACGCAGTATTTT. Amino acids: CASSFETGTDTQYF.

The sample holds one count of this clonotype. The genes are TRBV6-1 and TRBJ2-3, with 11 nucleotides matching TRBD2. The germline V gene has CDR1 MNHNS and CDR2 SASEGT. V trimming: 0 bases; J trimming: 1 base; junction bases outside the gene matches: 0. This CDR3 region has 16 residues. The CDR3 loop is CASSEALAGGTDTQYF. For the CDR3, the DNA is TGTGCCAGCAGTGAAGCACTAGCGGGGGGCACAGATACGCAGTATTTT.

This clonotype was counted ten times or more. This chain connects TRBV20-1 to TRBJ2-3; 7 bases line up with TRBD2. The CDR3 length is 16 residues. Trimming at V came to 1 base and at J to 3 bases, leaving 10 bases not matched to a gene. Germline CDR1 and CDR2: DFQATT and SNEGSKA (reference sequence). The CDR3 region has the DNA TGCAGTGCTAGAGCTTTTTGGGAGGGGAGGACAGATACGCAGTATTTT. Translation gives CSARAFWEGRTDTQYF.

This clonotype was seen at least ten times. The CDR3 nucleotides read TGCGCCAGCAGCTGGACGGGGGGAAAGGATCAGCCCCAGCATTTT. This codes for CASSWTGGKDQPQHF. The chain uses TRBV5-1 and TRBJ1-5; the D gene is possibly TRBD1 (5 bases). V was trimmed by 3 bases and J by 5 bases, leaving 15 bases between them. CDR3 size: 15 residues. Per germline, CDR1 SGHRS and CDR2 YFSETQ.

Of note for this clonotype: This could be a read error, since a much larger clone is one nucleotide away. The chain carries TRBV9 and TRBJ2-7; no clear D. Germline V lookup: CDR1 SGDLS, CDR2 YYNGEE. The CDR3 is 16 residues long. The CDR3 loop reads CASSPNPYAVTYEPYF. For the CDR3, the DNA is TGTGCCAGCAGCCCAAACCCGTATGCGGTGACCTACGAGCCGTACTTC.

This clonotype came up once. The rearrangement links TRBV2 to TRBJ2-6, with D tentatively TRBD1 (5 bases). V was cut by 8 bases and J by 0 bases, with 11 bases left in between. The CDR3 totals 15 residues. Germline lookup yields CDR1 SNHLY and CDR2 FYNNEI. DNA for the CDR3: TGTGCCAGCGGGTACAGGAACTCTGGGGCCAACGTCCTGACTTTC. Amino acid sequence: CASGYRNSGANVLTF.

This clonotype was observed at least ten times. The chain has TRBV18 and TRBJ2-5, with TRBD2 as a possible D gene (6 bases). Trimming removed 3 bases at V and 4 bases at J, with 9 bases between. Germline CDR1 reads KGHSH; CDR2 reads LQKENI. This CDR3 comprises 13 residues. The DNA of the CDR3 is TGTGCCAGCTCACCCGGGGGTAGAGAGACCCAGTACTTC. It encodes CASSPGGRETQYF.

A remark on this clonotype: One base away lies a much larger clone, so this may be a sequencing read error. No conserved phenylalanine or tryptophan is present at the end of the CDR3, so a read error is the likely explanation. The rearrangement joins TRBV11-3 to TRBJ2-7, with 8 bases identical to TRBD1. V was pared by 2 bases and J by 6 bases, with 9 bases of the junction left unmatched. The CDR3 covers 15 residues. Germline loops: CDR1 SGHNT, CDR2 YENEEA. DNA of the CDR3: TGTGCCAGCAGCTTAAACCCAGGGGGCATCGTCGAGCAGTACTCC. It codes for CASSLNPGGIVEQYS.

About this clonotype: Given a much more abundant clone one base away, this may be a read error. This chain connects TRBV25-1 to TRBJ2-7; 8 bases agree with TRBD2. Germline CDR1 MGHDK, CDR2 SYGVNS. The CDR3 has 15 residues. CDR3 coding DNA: TGTGCCAGCAGTCCCGTAGCGGGATGGAAGGCAAAGCAGTGCTTC. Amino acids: CASSPVAGWKAKQCF.

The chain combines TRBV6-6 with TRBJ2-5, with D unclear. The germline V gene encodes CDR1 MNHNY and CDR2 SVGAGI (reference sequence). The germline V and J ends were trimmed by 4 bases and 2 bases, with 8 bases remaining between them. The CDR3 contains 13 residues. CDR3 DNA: TGTGCCAGCAGTTCGTTAGGGCAAGAGACCCAGTACTTC. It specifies CASSSLGQETQYF.

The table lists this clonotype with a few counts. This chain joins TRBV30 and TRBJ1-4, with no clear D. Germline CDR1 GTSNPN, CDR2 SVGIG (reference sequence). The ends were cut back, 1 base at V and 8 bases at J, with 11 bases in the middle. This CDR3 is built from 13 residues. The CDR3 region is CAWSGKSQEKLFF. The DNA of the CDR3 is TGTGCCTGGAGTGGAAAGTCCCAGGAAAAACTGTTTTTT. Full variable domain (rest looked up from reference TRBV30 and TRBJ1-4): SQTIHQWPATLVQPVGSPLSLECTVEGTSNPNLYWYRQAAGRGLQLLFYSVGIGQISSEVPQNLSASRPQDRQFILSSKKLLLSDSGFYLCAWSGKSQEKLFFGSGTQLSVL.

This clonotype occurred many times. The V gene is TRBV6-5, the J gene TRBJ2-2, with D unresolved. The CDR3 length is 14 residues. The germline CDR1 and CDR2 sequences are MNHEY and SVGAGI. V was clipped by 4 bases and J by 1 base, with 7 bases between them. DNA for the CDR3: TGTGCCAGCAGTTCTTCAGGGAACACCGGGGAGCTGTTTTTT. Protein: CASSSSGNTGELFF.

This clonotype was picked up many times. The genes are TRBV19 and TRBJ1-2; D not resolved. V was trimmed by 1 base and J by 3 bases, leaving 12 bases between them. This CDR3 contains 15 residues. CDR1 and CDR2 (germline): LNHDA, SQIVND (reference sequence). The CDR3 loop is CASSIGSMIYYGYTF. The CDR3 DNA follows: TGTGCCAGTAGTATAGGGAGTATGATCTACTATGGCTACACCTTC. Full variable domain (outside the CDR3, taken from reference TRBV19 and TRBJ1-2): DGGITQSPKYLFRKEGQNVTLSCEQNLNHDAMYWYRQDPGQGLRLIYYSQIVNDFQKGDIAEGYSVSREKKESFPLTVTSAQKNPTAFYLCASSIGSMIYYGYTFGSGTRLTVV.

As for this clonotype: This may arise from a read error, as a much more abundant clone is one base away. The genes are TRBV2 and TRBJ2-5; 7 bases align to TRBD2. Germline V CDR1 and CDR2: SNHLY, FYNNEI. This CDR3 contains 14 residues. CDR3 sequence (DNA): TGTGCCAGCAGCCCTGGGACTACCCAAGAGATCCAGTACTTC. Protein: CASSPGTTQEIQYF.

CDR3 DNA sequence: TGTGCCAGCTCACCACCGACAGGGTTGGTTGGAGGCTACACCTTC. This sequence encodes CASSPPTGLVGGYTF. The gene calls are TRBV18 and TRBJ1-2; TRBD1 matches 7 bases. The V segment lost 0 bases and the J segment 8 bases; nucleotides outside the gene matches: 9. Germline assignment: CDR1 KGHSH and CDR2 LQKENI. This CDR3 region has 15 residues.

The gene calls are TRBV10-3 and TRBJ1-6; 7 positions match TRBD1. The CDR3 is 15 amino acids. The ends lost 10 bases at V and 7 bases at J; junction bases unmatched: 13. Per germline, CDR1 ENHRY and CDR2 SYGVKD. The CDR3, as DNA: TGTGCCAGCGCCAAGACGACAGGGCAGAATTCACCCCTCCACTTT. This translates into CASAKTTGQNSPLHF.

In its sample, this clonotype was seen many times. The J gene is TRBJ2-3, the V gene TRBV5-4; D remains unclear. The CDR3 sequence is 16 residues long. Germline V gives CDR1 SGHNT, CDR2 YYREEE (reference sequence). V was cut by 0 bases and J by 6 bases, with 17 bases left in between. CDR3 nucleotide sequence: TGTGCCAGCAGCTTGGGACCATCCGGCCACACTGATACGCAGTATTTT. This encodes CASSLGPSGHTDTQYF.